The next 3 T cell receptor beta chains were all read from a single sample in a study of blood T cell repertoires in COVID-19 (TCRdb year 2020). Library preparation employed the immunoSEQ multiplex PCR assay. As stored in TCRdb, this immuneACCESS dataset retains in-frame rearrangements with V and J assigned. A fraction of the clones does not appear; measured against another copy, unresolved V genes explain less than half of the discrepancy, and the remainder lacks a known reason. Present in this sample are 110,000 to 150,000 clones, 88% of which were seen just once. The leading ten clones occupy roughly 1.9% of the sample. The sequenced sample consisted of peripheral blood. All receptors come from a man in his 70s with acute or convalescent COVID-19.

The chain links TRBV25-1 to TRBJ2-6, with 7 bases matching TRBD2. Trimming removed 7 bases from V and 8 bases from J; junction bases left unmatched: 8. This CDR3 region has 14 residues. CDR1 and CDR2 (germline): MGHDK, SYGVNS. The CDR3 nucleotides are TGTGCCAGCACCCAGTCGCGGGGGACCAACGTCCTGACTTTC. Residues: CASTQSRGTNVLTF.

This rearrangement joins TRBV7-9 to TRBJ2-2; D possibly corresponds to TRBD1 (5 bases). Germline CDR1 is SEHNR and CDR2 is FQNEAQ (reference sequence). The CDR3 is 13 amino acids. Trimming took off 7 bases at V and 2 bases at J, with 8 bases between the two ends. This CDR3 reads CASTGHNTGELFF. The CDR3, as DNA: TGTGCCAGCACAGGACATAACACCGGGGAGCTGTTTTTT. The full variable domain, in which reference TRBV7-9 and TRBJ2-2 provide the parts outside the CDR3, is DTGVSQNPRHKITKRGQNVTFRCDPISEHNRLYWYRQTLGQGPEFLTYFQNEAQLEKSRLLSDRFSAERPKGSFSTLEIQRTEQGDSAMYLCASTGHNTGELFFGEGSRLTVL.

The rearrangement links TRBV5-1 to TRBJ2-2; 7 nucleotides agree with TRBD2. CDR3 length: 14 amino acids. V was pared by 6 bases and J by 1 base, with 3 bases of the junction left unmatched. Germline assignment: CDR1 SGHRS and CDR2 YFSETQ. The CDR3 DNA follows: TGCGCCAGCAAAAAGCGGGAGAACACCGGGGAGCTGTTTTTT. It is translated as CASKKRENTGELFF.